This T cell receptor (beta chain) was sequenced for a study of beta chain features in type 1 diabetes. Study results and caveats: All four CD4+ subsets of Type 1 diabetes patients contained TCRB CDR3s that were moderately but significantly shorter.

Every donor provided one heparinised blood draw, which averaged roughly 120 mL. Purity (above 95%) was reached by all sorted populations. The authors reverse transcribed all of the isolated RNA, so sequencing captured expressed TCRB transcripts. Clones were read by immunoSEQ multiplex PCR, and TCRdb kept only the in-frame ones, dropping some. The sample contains approximately 120,000 clones, around 15% of which appear only once. This clone appeared a few times. Its matching antigen is unknown. Sequenced: central memory CD4+ T cells from blood. The receptor was derived from a man in his late teens or twenties with type 1 diabetes.

CDR3 nucleotides: TGTGCCAGCTCAACACCAAACAGGTACGAGCAGTACTTC. Protein product: CASSTPNRYEQYF. This chain joins TRBV27 and TRBJ2-7, with D maybe TRBD1 (5 bases). This CDR3 region has 13 residues. Germline CDR1 is MNHEY and CDR2 is SMNVEV (reference sequence). Trimming took 8 bases from V and 4 from J, leaving 15 bases between them.